Reported below is one T cell receptor beta chain. Antigen: not known. CD45RO-negative cells were positively selected for CCR7, leaving out terminally differentiated effector memory CD45RA+ cells. The data originate from a study of shared clonotypes between healthy human individuals. The study, taken as a whole, reports: Having only a few donors restricted how much genetic and exposure-history diversity was captured. Larger estimated richness was generally recorded for naive subsets relative to memory subsets.

Assay used: immunoSEQ multiplex PCR; TCRdb lists only in-frame clones, some missing. The repertoire has around 2.1 million clones, just over 90% of them found once; the top ten carry roughly 1.7%. V dropped 4 bases and J dropped 4; count of bases not matched to a gene: 8. This CDR3 contains 15 residues. Germline V CDR1 and CDR2: SGHVS, FQNEAQ. The TCR originated in a man between 18 and 35 years old in good health. Some clones in this sample may be carry-over from other donors' samples. V and J are TRBV7-8 and TRBJ2-7, with TRBD1 matching over 9 bases. The material sequenced was naive CD8+ T cells from PBMCs. In DNA, the CDR3 is TGTGCCAGCAGCTCAAGAACAGGGGGCTCGTACGAGCAGTACTTC. Translation: CASSSRTGGSYEQYF. Full variable domain (outside the CDR3, taken from reference TRBV7-8 and TRBJ2-7): GAGVSQSPRYKVAKRGQDVALRCDPISGHVSLFWYQQALGQGPEFLTYFQNEAQLDKSGLPSDRFFAERPEGSVSTLKIQRTQQEDSAVYLCASSSRTGGSYEQYFGPGTRLTVT.